The 18 T cell receptor beta chains below were found in one sample sequenced in a study of shared T cell receptors in the human thymus. Measured with immunoSEQ multiplex PCR; TCRdb has only the in-frame clones, and not every one. The table has about 400,000 clones, 85% to 95% seen once. Sequencing was performed on thymocytes. These TCRs come from a human donor.

The chain uses TRBV5-1 and TRBJ2-4, with 9 positions matching TRBD1. J was trimmed by 3 bases and V by 5 bases; bases with no gene match: 9. The CDR3 totals 16 residues. Germline lookup yields CDR1 SGHRS and CDR2 YFSETQ. CDR3 nucleotides: TGCGCCAGCAGGACGTACAGGGGGCATGGCAAAAACATTCAGTACTTC. It specifies CASRTYRGHGKNIQYF.

V gene TRBV18 combines with J gene TRBJ2-2; D possibly corresponds to TRBD2 (6 bases). V lost 6 bases to trimming and J lost 1 base, with 15 bases between them. CDR3 length equals 16 residues. Looked up from germline, CDR1 is KGHSH and CDR2 is LQKENI. The CDR3, as DNA: TGTGCCAGCTCTCCGAAGGGAGCGGGGAACACCGGGGAGCTGTTTTTT. This encodes CASSPKGAGNTGELFF.

CDR3 sequence: CASSQKWGYTDTQYF. The CDR3 DNA sequence: TGCGCCAGCAGCCAAAAGTGGGGTTACACAGATACGCAGTATTTT. The chain couples TRBV4-1 to TRBJ2-3; D unresolved. Germline-derived CDR1 and CDR2 are MGHRA and YSYEKL. Trimming shortened V by 2 bases and J by 2 bases, and 11 bases separated the two germline ends. The CDR3 has 15 amino acids.

V usage is TRBV11-3 and J usage is TRBJ1-1; D call uncertain. This CDR3 contains 14 residues. Trimming shortened V by 4 bases and J by 0 bases, and 9 bases separated the two germline ends. CDR1 SGHNT and CDR2 YENEEA come from the germline V gene. CDR3 amino acids: CASSCGVLNTEAFF. CDR3 sequence (DNA): TGTGCCAGCAGCTGTGGGGTTTTGAACACTGAAGCTTTCTTT.

This rearrangement joins TRBV27 to TRBJ2-5; no definite D call. The V gene's germline CDR1 is MNHEY and CDR2 SMNVEV (reference sequence). The germline V and J ends were trimmed by 4 bases and 7 bases, with 10 bases remaining between them. CDR3 size: 12 residues. CDR3 protein: CASSSQLGTQYF. As DNA, the CDR3 is TGTGCCAGCAGTTCCCAGTTAGGGACCCAGTACTTC.

The chain carries TRBV5-1 and TRBJ1-5; 10 bases are shared with TRBD1. This CDR3 is 16 amino acids long. The ends lost 0 bases at V and 1 base at J; junction bases unmatched: 1. Germline V lookup: CDR1 SGHRS, CDR2 YFSETQ. CDR3 residues: CASSLGTGGSNQPQHF. Here the CDR3 DNA reads TGCGCCAGCAGCTTGGGGACAGGGGGAAGCAATCAGCCCCAGCATTTT.

V gene TRBV6-1 combines with J gene TRBJ1-5; weak D call: TRBD1 (6 bases). CDR3 length: 15 residues. The germline gives CDR1 MNHNS, CDR2 SASEGT. Deletions cut 6 bases from V and 4 bases from J, with 16 bases between. This CDR3 reads CASRPTGRENQPQHF. DNA of the CDR3: TGTGCCAGCAGGCCTACAGGGAGAGAGAATCAGCCCCAGCATTTT.

The CDR3 protein is CASSPPASKVYEQYF. In DNA form, the CDR3 reads TGTGCCAGCAGTCCCCCAGCTAGCAAAGTCTACGAGCAGTACTTC. This chain uses TRBV28 with TRBJ2-7; possibly TRBD2 for D (5 bases). From germline, CDR1 is MDHEN and CDR2 SYDVKM. The V and J ends lost 5 bases and 3 bases respectively, with 17 bases between them. CDR3 size: 15 residues.

The gene calls are TRBV28 and TRBJ2-4; D perhaps matches TRBD2 (9 bases). V shed 7 bases and J shed 7 bases, with 38 bases lying between them. CDR1 is MDHEN, CDR2 SYDVKM, per germline. The CDR3 sequence is 21 residues long. The chain's CDR3 is CASTPPQGALHEREEGNIQYF. The CDR3 DNA reads as TGTGCCAGCACTCCACCCCAGGGGGCGCTACACGAGCGGGAGGAGGGGAACATTCAGTACTTC.

The V gene is TRBV5-8, the J gene TRBJ2-2; 9 nucleotides align to TRBD1. J lost 1 base, V lost 4 bases, and 5 bases had no gene match. This CDR3 comprises 16 residues. CDR1 and CDR2 from the germline V gene are SGHTS and YDEGEE. CDR3 in DNA: TGTGCCAGCAGCGAAGAGGACAGGGGGAACACCGGGGAGCTGTTTTTT. It is translated as CASSEEDRGNTGELFF.

The chain recombines TRBV21-1 with TRBJ1-5; TRBD1, the table's D call, was not compared with the DNA. TRBV21-1 constitutes a pseudogene. The CDR3 spans 19 residues. The CDR3 is CASSKNNRDRGRVAQPQHF. The CDR3, as DNA: TGTGCCAGCAGCAAGAATAACCGGGACAGGGGGCGAGTGGCTCAGCCCCAGCATTTT.

This clone was seen once. The chain joins TRBV5-1 to TRBJ2-7; 12 bases align to TRBD2. CDR1 is SGHRS, CDR2 YFSETQ, per germline. J lost 0 bases, V lost 1 base, and 11 bases had no gene match. The CDR3 length is 19 residues. DNA of the CDR3: TGCGCCAGCAGCTTGTTCGGGACTAGCGGGCTCAGGAGCTCCTACGAGCAGTACTTC. The encoded protein is CASSLFGTSGLRSSYEQYF.

The chain carries TRBV6-5 and TRBJ1-5; 7 bases are shared with TRBD1. CDR1 is MNHEY, CDR2 SVGAGI, per germline. The V gene end was trimmed by 6 bases and the J gene end by 1 base; junction bases not matched to a gene: 3. The CDR3 covers 14 residues. The DNA of the CDR3 is TGTGCCAGCAGCCGACAGGGAAGCAATCAGCCCCAGCATTTT. Protein: CASSRQGSNQPQHF.

This clone showed up just a few times. The CDR3: CASRGLISPPNEKLFF. The CDR3 region has the DNA TGCGCCAGCAGGGGATTAATCTCCCCCCCTAATGAAAAACTGTTTTTT. The rearrangement joins TRBV10-2 to TRBJ1-4; no firm D call. V shed 6 bases and J shed 3 bases, with 17 bases lying between them. The CDR3 totals 16 residues. In germline, CDR1 is WSHSY, CDR2 SAAADI.

The V and J genes are TRBV29-1 and TRBJ2-3, with 13 bases fitting TRBD2. V lost 0 bases to trimming and J lost 3 bases; unmatched junction nucleotides: 6. This CDR3 spans 17 amino acids. From germline, CDR1 is SQVTM and CDR2 ANQGSEA. The CDR3 here is CSVEDGLAGVKTDTQYF. The CDR3 DNA reads as TGCAGCGTTGAAGATGGACTAGCGGGAGTAAAAACAGATACGCAGTATTTT.

The chain combines TRBV7-8 with TRBJ2-7; no reliable D call. The CDR3 has 17 amino acids. CDR1 is SGHVS, CDR2 FQNEAQ, per germline. Trimming stripped 5 bases from V and 2 bases from J, with 22 bases between. CDR3 DNA: TGTGCCAGCAGCATACTCCTTTCGGCGGCACCTACCTACGAGCAGTACTTC. Its translation: CASSILLSAAPTYEQYF.

J is TRBJ2-1 and V is TRBV28; the D gene is possibly TRBD2 (5 bases). Trimming took 2 bases from V and 3 from J, leaving 8 bases between them. Per the germline V gene, CDR1 is MDHEN and CDR2 is SYDVKM. The CDR3 has 14 amino acids. The CDR3 region is CASSLLGSYNEQFF. CDR3 DNA sequence: TGTGCCAGCAGTTTACTAGGGAGCTACAATGAGCAGTTCTTC.

J is TRBJ2-2 and V is TRBV7-6; D gene uncertain. Germline V gives CDR1 SGHVS, CDR2 FNYEAQ. The germline V and J ends were trimmed by 9 bases and 1 base, with 3 bases remaining between them. This CDR3 region has 11 residues. In nucleotides, the CDR3 is TGTGCCAGTTTGAACACCGGGGAGCTGTTTTTT. Its translation is CASLNTGELFF.